These 22 T cell receptor beta chains originate from one sample sequenced in a study of spatial heterogeneity in lung cancer. As for time point: blood at routine non-recurrence follow-up after resection. TCRdb re-called the 5' RACE reads through MiXCR, storing one row per CDR3 protein. Of about 94,000 distinct CDR3 sequences in the sample, approximately 19% are singletons; the top ten hold 20% to 25%. Sequencing used PBMCs, obtained at follow-up. All receptors come from a male donor with early-stage non-small cell lung cancer.

This clonotype was seen only a few times. V is TRBV7-8 and J is TRBJ1-1; D gene ambiguous. Trimming shortened V by 1 base and J by 7 bases, and 13 bases separated the two germline ends. The germline gives CDR1 SGHVS, CDR2 FQNEAQ. This CDR3 region has 14 residues. The CDR3 DNA follows: TGTGCCAGCAGCTTAGGACCCTGGACGGGTGAAGCTTTCTTT. Protein: CASSLGPWTGEAFF.

The chain recombines TRBV29-1 with TRBJ2-5; 9 bases are a match to TRBD1. The CDR3 is 11 amino acids. V was pared by 8 bases and J by 4 bases, with 2 bases of the junction left unmatched. CDR1 is SQVTM and CDR2 is ANQGSEA in the germline V gene. The CDR3 DNA follows: TGCAGCTCGGGACAGGGAGAGACCCAGTACTTC. Its translation: CSSGQGETQYF.

CDR3 sequence (DNA): TGCAGTGCTAGCAGGGTCACTACTCGCTCTGGAAACACCATATATTTT. It yields the protein CSASRVTTRSGNTIYF. This sequence joins TRBV20-1 and TRBJ1-3, with D possibly being TRBD1 (5 bases). The CDR3 loop spans 16 amino acids. Trimming removed 3 bases at V and 0 bases at J, with 15 bases between. CDR1 DFQATT and CDR2 SNEGSKA come from the germline V gene (reference sequence).

There are a few counts of this clonotype. V and J are TRBV15 and TRBJ1-2; D remains ambiguous. Trimming removed 6 bases at V and 8 bases at J, with 31 bases between. In germline, CDR1 is LNHNV, CDR2 YYDKDF (reference sequence). The CDR3 consists of 18 residues. The CDR3 spells CATRKAPTDSGSLYGYTF. The CDR3 DNA reads as TGTGCCACCAGAAAAGCCCCGACGGATTCAGGAAGCCTTTACGGCTACACCTTC.

This rearrangement joins TRBV19 to TRBJ1-5, with 12 bases aligning to TRBD1. Germline CDR1 and CDR2: LNHDA and SQIVND (reference sequence). The J segment lost 7 bases and the V segment lost 6 bases, leaving 1 base of the junction unmatched. This CDR3 has 13 amino acids. This CDR3 is CASRGQGAQPQHF. CDR3 DNA sequence: TGTGCCAGTAGGGGACAGGGGGCACAGCCCCAGCATTTT.

This clonotype was seen at least ten times. The rearrangement joins TRBV4-2 to TRBJ2-7; TRBD2 matches 9 bases. This CDR3 comprises 18 residues. The ends lost 0 bases at V and 5 bases at J; junction bases unmatched: 14. Germline assignment: CDR1 LGHNA and CDR2 YNFKEQ. The CDR3 sequence is CASSQEVAGTSRRDEQYF. CDR3 sequence (DNA): TGTGCCAGCAGCCAAGAAGTAGCGGGGACTAGCAGGAGAGACGAGCAGTACTTC.

This clonotype was observed a handful of times. This sequence joins TRBV20-1 and TRBJ1-2; 8 positions match TRBD1. V dropped 4 bases and J dropped 6; count of bases not matched to a gene: 10. From germline, CDR1 is DFQATT and CDR2 SNEGSKA (reference sequence). The CDR3 spans 14 residues. The CDR3 region has the DNA TGCAGTGCTACGACCGGGACAGGAGTTGATGGCTACACCTTC. This gives the protein CSATTGTGVDGYTF.

This clonotype was counted a few times. The chain carries TRBV12-3 or TRBV12-4 and TRBJ2-2, with D perhaps assigned TRBD1 or TRBD2 (5 bases each). This CDR3 has 16 amino acids. Deletions cut 6 bases from V and 5 bases from J, with 19 bases between. In nucleotides, the CDR3 is TGTGCCAGCAGCAACCCCCGGGACGGTCGGACCGGGGAGCTGTTTTTT. This sequence encodes CASSNPRDGRTGELFF.

The gene calls are TRBV4-3 and TRBJ2-6; D may be TRBD1 or TRBD2 (5 bases each). This CDR3 is built from 16 residues. Germline CDR1 and CDR2: LGHNA and YSLEER. V was clipped by 3 bases and J by 0 bases, with 9 bases between them. In DNA, the CDR3 is TGCGCCAGCAGCCAGGGGGAGACCTCTGGGGCCAACGTCCTGACTTTC. Amino acid sequence: CASSQGETSGANVLTF.

V is TRBV20-1 and J is TRBJ1-2, with D maybe TRBD1 (6 bases). V was trimmed by 6 bases and J by 2 bases, leaving 13 bases between them. Germline-derived CDR1 and CDR2 are DFQATT and SNEGSKA (reference sequence). The CDR3 is 13 amino acids. The CDR3 protein is CSAANRANYGYTF. The CDR3 nucleotides read TGCAGTGCAGCAAACAGGGCCAACTATGGCTACACCTTC.

This clonotype has just a few counts. The V gene is TRBV20-1, the J gene TRBJ1-5, with 11 bases that match TRBD1. Germline CDR1 DFQATT, CDR2 SNEGSKA (reference sequence). The CDR3 sequence is 13 residues long. Losses at the gene ends were 5 bases for V and 7 bases for J; bases not matched to a gene: 4. The CDR3 region is CSAGQGARQPQHF. In nucleotides, the CDR3 is TGCAGTGCTGGACAGGGGGCGAGACAGCCCCAGCATTTT.

The chain combines TRBV12-3 or TRBV12-4 with TRBJ2-6; 9 positions agree with TRBD1. With 4 bases clipped from V and 1 base from J, the junction kept 8 bases outside the gene matches. The CDR3 loop spans 18 amino acids. The CDR3 loop reads CASSYSGTGFSGANVLTF. CDR3 bases: TGTGCCAGCAGTTACTCCGGGACAGGGTTTTCTGGGGCCAACGTCCTGACTTTC.

In this sample, this clonotype turned up a few times. The chain is built from TRBV9 and TRBJ1-2; D is undetermined. Trimming cost V 5 bases and J 8 bases, with 10 bases left between them. Looked up from germline, CDR1 is SGDLS and CDR2 is YYNGEE. This CDR3 spans 11 amino acids. The CDR3 is CASSGFGGYTF. The CDR3 bases are TGTGCCAGCAGTGGGTTCGGAGGCTACACCTTC.

This clonotype was observed a handful of times. The J gene is TRBJ1-1, the V gene TRBV18; D may be TRBD1 (5 bases). From germline, CDR1 is KGHSH and CDR2 LQKENI. The CDR3 is made up of 15 amino acids. V gave up 4 bases and J gave up 2 bases, with 14 bases separating them. CDR3 region: CASSLGTQVNTEAFF. Here the CDR3 DNA reads TGTGCCAGCTCACTCGGGACCCAGGTCAACACTGAAGCTTTCTTT.

The CDR3, as DNA: TGTGCCAGCAGTTTAGGCCAGGCGTCCTATGGCTACACCTTC. Residues: CASSLGQASYGYTF. The chain combines TRBV12-3 or TRBV12-4 with TRBJ1-2, with no clear D. The CDR3 covers 14 residues. Trimming removed 1 base from V and 4 bases from J, with 10 bases in between.

In its sample, this clonotype was seen a few times. The chain recombines TRBV5-1 with TRBJ2-3; D possibly corresponds to TRBD2 (6 bases). Germline V gene sequence: CDR1 SGHRS, CDR2 YFSETQ. The ends were cut back, 4 bases at V and 1 base at J, with 19 bases in the middle. The CDR3 covers 17 residues. The CDR3 protein is CASSDASGVLGTDTQYF. Written as DNA, the CDR3 is TGCGCCAGCAGCGATGCTTCGGGGGTTTTAGGCACAGATACGCAGTATTTT.

V gene TRBV19 combines with J gene TRBJ1-5; D is unclear. This CDR3 is built from 14 residues. V lost 4 bases, J lost 4 bases, and 11 bases lay in between. In germline, CDR1 is LNHDA, CDR2 SQIVND (reference sequence). CDR3 in amino acids: CASSTALLNQPQHF. The CDR3 bases are TGTGCCAGTAGTACCGCCCTCCTTAATCAGCCCCAGCATTTT.

This chain connects TRBV20-1 to TRBJ1-5, with 7 nucleotides matching TRBD1. The V gene's germline CDR1 is DFQATT and CDR2 SNEGSKA (reference sequence). Germline trimming cut 0 bases from V and 3 bases from J; bases unmatched to any gene: 8. CDR3 length equals 16 residues. CDR3 nucleotide sequence: TGCAGTGCTAGAGATTTCGCGGGACAGATCAATCAGCCCCAGCATTTT. Its protein product is CSARDFAGQINQPQHF.

The genes are TRBV5-1 and TRBJ1-1, with TRBD1 matching 7 bases. This CDR3 is built from 14 residues. Losses at the gene ends were 3 bases for V and 5 bases for J; bases not matched to a gene: 7. Germline lookup yields CDR1 SGHRS and CDR2 YFSETQ. This CDR3 is CASSSQGTATEAFF. The CDR3 bases are TGCGCCAGCAGCTCGCAAGGGACAGCTACTGAAGCTTTCTTT.

Ten or more counts support this clonotype. The V gene is TRBV24-1, the J gene TRBJ2-1; 9 nucleotides agree with TRBD1. Losses at the gene ends were 4 bases for V and 5 bases for J; bases not matched to a gene: 8. CDR3 size: 16 residues. Per germline, CDR1 KGHDR and CDR2 SFDVKD. The CDR3 DNA follows: TGTGCCACCAGTGACTCGGGACAGGGAGTTAACAATGAGCAGTTCTTC. It encodes CATSDSGQGVNNEQFF.

Only a few counts were recorded for this clonotype. The V gene is TRBV20-1, the J gene TRBJ1-2; no firm D call. Germline CDR1 is DFQATT and CDR2 is SNEGSKA (reference sequence). V lost 6 bases to trimming and J lost 10 bases, with 18 bases between them. This CDR3 region has 12 residues. The CDR3 spells CSARPQIGLYTF. The CDR3 nucleotides are TGCAGTGCCAGACCCCAAATAGGTCTCTACACCTTC.

V is TRBV5-1 and J is TRBJ2-7, with TRBD1 matching 9 bases. The junction had 7 bases not matched to a gene; V was cut back by 3 bases and J by 0 bases. Germline V CDR1 and CDR2: SGHRS, YFSETQ. The CDR3 has 16 amino acids. The CDR3 reads CASSWAGTGSSYEQYF. As DNA, the CDR3 is TGCGCCAGCAGCTGGGCCGGGACAGGGAGCTCCTACGAGCAGTACTTC.